This is a list of T cell receptor beta chains from one sample in a study of early T cells in non-severe SARS-CoV-2 infection. TCRdb passed the 5' RACE reads through MiXCR, listing each CDR3 protein once. The repertoire includes around 65,000 distinct CDR3 sequences, over 9.5% of them detected once, and over 1.2% sits in the top ten. The sequences come from whole blood, collected at baseline. These receptors all stem from an adult who was a healthcare worker with PCR-confirmed SARS-CoV-2 infection or an uninfected control (not recorded which). Each CDR3 is given with its conserved first and last residue. The order of the fields is D gene, clone size, V gene, J gene, CDR3 DNA, CDR3 protein. D genes are given only for firm matches. Only some rows state a clone size, as once, few, many or a class for expanded clones.

D: NA; size: few; V: TRBV6-6; J: TRBJ1-6; DNA: TGTGCCAGCAACATACGGGGGGATTCACCCCTCCACTTT; CDR3: CASNIRGDSPLHF
D: NA; size: NA; V: TRBV12-3/TRBV12-4; J: TRBJ1-2; DNA: TGTGCCAGCAGTTTAGGGCAGGGCCATGGCTACACCTTC; CDR3: CASSLGQGHGYTF
D: TRBD1; size: NA; V: TRBV6-6; J: TRBJ1-1; DNA: TGTGCCAGCAGCCCGGGACAGCTCATGAACACTGAAGCTTTCTTT; CDR3: CASSPGQLMNTEAFF
D: NA; size: many; V: TRBV18; J: TRBJ1-1; DNA: TGTGCCAGCTCACCTAACAGAGCGTACACTGAAGCTTTCTTT; CDR3: CASSPNRAYTEAFF
D: TRBD1; size: NA; V: TRBV5-6; J: TRBJ2-7; DNA: TGTGCCAGCAGACCAGGGGGCACGTACGAGCAGTACTTC; CDR3: CASRPGGTYEQYF
D: NA; size: NA; V: TRBV7-9; J: TRBJ1-2; DNA: TGTGCCAGCAGCTTAGGCGAGAGCTATGGCTACACCTTC; CDR3: CASSLGESYGYTF
D: NA; size: few; V: TRBV20-1; J: TRBJ2-4; DNA: TGCAGTGCTAGAGATCCCCTATGGGCGAGCGGGCTAGCCAAAAACATTCAGTACTTC; CDR3: CSARDPLWASGLAKNIQYF
D: NA; size: NA; V: TRBV28; J: TRBJ1-5; DNA: TGTGCCAGCAGTTTTATGGGAGAAGGGATAAATCAGCCCCAGCATTTT; CDR3: CASSFMGEGINQPQHF
D: NA; size: NA; V: TRBV5-5; J: TRBJ2-3; DNA: TGTGCCAGCAGCTTCAGTACATCTAGCACAGATACGCAGTATTTT; CDR3: CASSFSTSSTDTQYF
D: TRBD1; size: NA; V: TRBV6-6; J: TRBJ2-7; DNA: TGTGCCAGCAGGAGGGGACAGGCTTACGAGCAGTACTTC; CDR3: CASRRGQAYEQYF
D: TRBD1; size: NA; V: TRBV24-1; J: TRBJ2-3; DNA: TGTGCCACCAGTGATCCGACAGGGGCGGTAGATACGCAGTATTTT; CDR3: CATSDPTGAVDTQYF
D: TRBD2; size: NA; V: TRBV29-1; J: TRBJ2-1; DNA: TGCAGCGTTTGGGGCGGGAGTTACAATGAGCAGTTCTTC; CDR3: CSVWGGSYNEQFF
D: NA; size: NA; V: TRBV7-9; J: TRBJ2-1; DNA: TGTGCCAGCAGCCACCCGTCCCACAATGAGCAGTTCTTC; CDR3: CASSHPSHNEQFF
D: NA; size: NA; V: TRBV30; J: TRBJ2-1; DNA: TGTGCCTGGACCCTTTTCGAAGGGACTGAGCAGTTCTTC; CDR3: CAWTLFEGTEQFF
D: TRBD2; size: NA; V: TRBV29-1; J: TRBJ2-7; DNA: TGCAGCGTTGGAGGTGCTAGCGGGAGGGTAATCCACGAGCAGTACTTC; CDR3: CSVGGASGRVIHEQYF
D: NA; size: many; V: TRBV15; J: TRBJ2-2; DNA: TGTGCCACCAGCGGCCGTACGAACACCGGGGAGCTGTTTTTT; CDR3: CATSGRTNTGELFF
D: NA; size: few; V: TRBV5-1; J: TRBJ2-5; DNA: TGCGCCAGCAGCCGGCAAGAGACCCAGTACTTC; CDR3: CASSRQETQYF
D: NA; size: few; V: TRBV11-2; J: TRBJ2-1; DNA: TGTGCCAGCAGCCCCCAATTGGGCTACAATGAGCAGTTCTTC; CDR3: CASSPQLGYNEQFF
D: TRBD2; size: few; V: TRBV11-2; J: TRBJ2-7; DNA: TGTGCCAGCAGCCCCTGGGGGGGACTGAACGAGCAGTACTTC; CDR3: CASSPWGGLNEQYF
D: NA; size: many; V: TRBV6-4; J: TRBJ2-2; DNA: TGTGCCAGCAGTGACGAGGGGGCGAACACCGGGGAGCTGTTTTTT; CDR3: CASSDEGANTGELFF
D: TRBD1; size: NA; V: TRBV12-3/TRBV12-4; J: TRBJ1-6; DNA: TGTGCCAGCAGTTTAGGACAGGGCGGCTCACCCCTCCACTTT; CDR3: CASSLGQGGSPLHF
D: TRBD1; size: NA; V: TRBV10-3; J: TRBJ1-6; DNA: TGTGCCATCAGTGAGGCAAAGCAGGGGGCCCATAATTCACCCCTCCACTTT; CDR3: CAISEAKQGAHNSPLHF
D: NA; size: NA; V: TRBV7-2; J: TRBJ1-2; DNA: TGTGCCAGCAGCTTAGCCCTGACAGGAATTAACTATGGCTACACCTTC; CDR3: CASSLALTGINYGYTF
D: TRBD2; size: few; V: TRBV7-9; J: TRBJ2-7; DNA: TGTGCCAGCAGGGCTTTAACTAGCGGGGACTCCTACGAGCAGTACTTC; CDR3: CASRALTSGDSYEQYF
D: TRBD1; size: NA; V: TRBV12-3/TRBV12-4; J: TRBJ1-1; DNA: TGTGCCAGCAGTCCAGCGCAGGGACAGGGCGCCACTGAAGCTTTCTTT; CDR3: CASSPAQGQGATEAFF
D: NA; size: NA; V: TRBV29-1; J: TRBJ1-1; DNA: TGCAGCGTTGGGCCTACACTGAACACTGAAGCTTTCTTT; CDR3: CSVGPTLNTEAFF
D: NA; size: few; V: TRBV7-2; J: TRBJ2-3; DNA: TGTGCCAGCAGCTCTCAGACAGGCCCATGGGCAGATACGCAGTATTTT; CDR3: CASSSQTGPWADTQYF
D: NA; size: many; V: TRBV9; J: TRBJ2-2; DNA: TGTGCCAGCAGCCCCCAGGGCACCGGGGAGCTGTTTTTT; CDR3: CASSPQGTGELFF
D: TRBD1; size: few; V: TRBV6-5; J: TRBJ1-2; DNA: TGTGCCAGCAGTTTCATAGGGACAGGGTATGGCTACACCTTC; CDR3: CASSFIGTGYGYTF
D: TRBD2; size: NA; V: TRBV2; J: TRBJ2-1; DNA: TGTGCCAGCCGTTCGGGAGGCTACTACAATGAGCAGTTCTTC; CDR3: CASRSGGYYNEQFF
D: TRBD1; size: few; V: TRBV9; J: TRBJ2-7; DNA: TGTGCCAGCAGCATTCGGGACAGCTTCTACGAGCAGTACTTC; CDR3: CASSIRDSFYEQYF
D: TRBD1; size: NA; V: TRBV5-5; J: TRBJ1-1; DNA: TGTGCCAGCAGCTTGGGCAGGGGGCCGAACACTGAAGCTTTCTTT; CDR3: CASSLGRGPNTEAFF
D: NA; size: few; V: TRBV15; J: TRBJ1-1; DNA: TGTGCCACCAGCCGAAGTGACAGACTGAACACTGAAGCTTTCTTT; CDR3: CATSRSDRLNTEAFF
D: TRBD2; size: few; V: TRBV9; J: TRBJ2-1; DNA: TGTGCCAGCAGCCCAATGACTAGCGGGGATATCCTCTCCTACAATGAGCAGTTCTTC; CDR3: CASSPMTSGDILSYNEQFF
D: TRBD1; size: medium-sized; V: TRBV27; J: TRBJ1-4; DNA: TGTGCCAGCAGTCCCTTGCAGGGGGAGGCTGAAAAACTGTTTTTT; CDR3: CASSPLQGEAEKLFF
D: NA; size: NA; V: TRBV27; J: TRBJ1-2; DNA: TGTGCCAGCAGTCCCTTTTCGGGGGCGAATGGCTACACCTTC; CDR3: CASSPFSGANGYTF
D: NA; size: few; V: TRBV6-5; J: TRBJ1-1; DNA: TGTGCCAGCAGTTGTGTTTACAGGTTTTCAAGTTCTCTGAACACTGAAGCTTTCTTT; CDR3: CASSCVYRFSSSLNTEAFF
D: NA; size: many; V: TRBV7-9; J: TRBJ1-1; DNA: TGTGCCAGCAGCTTAGAGGTAGGGTGGAGCACTGAAGCTTTCTTT; CDR3: CASSLEVGWSTEAFF
D: NA; size: few; V: TRBV6-1; J: TRBJ2-1; DNA: TGTGCCAGCAGTGAAATTTTGGGGCTTAAACATGAGCAGTTCTTC; CDR3: CASSEILGLKHEQFF
D: NA; size: many; V: TRBV20-1; J: TRBJ1-4; DNA: TGCAGTGGGACAAAACAGGAGGGACCTGAAAAACTGTTTTTT; CDR3: CSGTKQEGPEKLFF
D: NA; size: many; V: TRBV20-1; J: TRBJ2-1; DNA: TGCAGTGCTAGAGATCGGCCCAGCGGGCTATACAATGAGCAGTTCTTC; CDR3: CSARDRPSGLYNEQFF
D: NA; size: NA; V: TRBV9; J: TRBJ2-2; DNA: TGTGCCAGCAGCGTAGACGGAGGTGGGACCGGGGAGCTGTTTTTT; CDR3: CASSVDGGGTGELFF
D: TRBD2; size: few; V: TRBV3-1; J: TRBJ2-1; DNA: TGTGCCAGCAGCCCTTCAAGACTAGCGGGAGGCCTTAAGGGGTTCTTC; CDR3: CASSPSRLAGGLKGFF
D: NA; size: NA; V: TRBV14; J: TRBJ2-7; DNA: TGTGCCAGCAGCTATAACCCGGGCAACGAGCAGTACTTC; CDR3: CASSYNPGNEQYF
D: TRBD1; size: many; V: TRBV28; J: TRBJ2-2; DNA: TGTGCCAGCAGTTTTTTAGCAGGGGGCGTCACCGGGGAGCTGTTTTTT; CDR3: CASSFLAGGVTGELFF
D: NA; size: many; V: TRBV6-2/TRBV6-3; J: TRBJ1-2; DNA: TGTGCCAGCAGTTACTCCGCGAGACCAACAGAAAACTATGGCTACACCTTC; CDR3: CASSYSARPTENYGYTF
D: TRBD2; size: many; V: TRBV27; J: TRBJ2-3; DNA: TGTGCCAGCTTCGCCAGGGCCGGGCGGGGGTTCACAGATACGCAGTATTTT; CDR3: CASFARAGRGFTDTQYF
D: TRBD2; size: few; V: TRBV5-4; J: TRBJ2-3; DNA: TGTGCCAGCAGCTTTTCTTCGATTGGGGGAGCGGGAGTGATGGCAGATACGCAGTATTTT; CDR3: CASSFSSIGGAGVMADTQYF
D: TRBD2; size: NA; V: TRBV6-4; J: TRBJ2-1; DNA: TGTGCCAGCCGCTTACTAGCGGGAGTTGGTGAGCAGTTCTTC; CDR3: CASRLLAGVGEQFF
D: TRBD1; size: NA; V: TRBV20-1; J: TRBJ2-7; DNA: TGCAGTGTGCTAATCTTCGGGCGACAGGGATACGAGCAGTACTTC; CDR3: CSVLIFGRQGYEQYF
D: TRBD1; size: many; V: TRBV7-2; J: TRBJ2-5; DNA: TGTGCCAGCAGCCCGACCCTGGACAGGGGGCAAGAGACCCAGTACTTC; CDR3: CASSPTLDRGQETQYF